This is a list of T cell receptor beta chains from one sample in a study of sequential checkpoint blockade in melanoma. Generated by immunoSEQ multiplex PCR, the TCRdb table keeps only in-frame clones and is missing some. This table has 17,000 or so clones, 70% appearing once. The sample in question was CD8+ T cells sorted from blood (inferred from file names), obtained from a patient given nivolumab and ipilimumab in sequence. These receptors were taken from a human donor with melanoma. Each CDR3 is given with its conserved first and last residue. D genes are given only for firm matches. For some rows the clone size is stated as once, few or many, or as a class when expanded; others skip it.

>NA|TRBJ2-2|NA|TRBV30
TGTGCCTGGATTTCATCCGGGGAGCTGTTTTTT
CAWISSGELFF
>few|TRBJ2-7|TRBD1|TRBV7-2
TGTGCCAGCAGCTTATACCGGGACAGGGGATACGAGCAGTACTTC
CASSLYRDRGYEQYF
>NA|TRBJ2-7|NA|TRBV5-6
TGTGCCAGCAGCTTCGACTACTACGAGCAGTACTTC
CASSFDYYEQYF
>once|TRBJ2-7|TRBD2|TRBV7-6
TGTGCCAGCAGCAGAGCGGGAGGGGTTGACGAGCAGTACTTC
CASSRAGGVDEQYF
>NA|TRBJ1-3|NA|TRBV13
TGTGCCAGCAGCTCACCGACAGATGGTTCCTCTGGAAACACCATATATTTT
CASSSPTDGSSGNTIYF
>NA|TRBJ2-3|TRBD2|TRBV6-4
TGTGCCAGCAGTGAGTCGGCGGGAGGTCCAGATACGCAGTATTTT
CASSESAGGPDTQYF
>once|TRBJ2-1|TRBD2|TRBV7-3
TGTGCCAGCAGCGCCGCGGGGGGGGACCACAATGAGCAGTTCTTC
CASSAAGGDHNEQFF
>NA|TRBJ2-7|TRBD2|TRBV9
TGTGCCAGCAGCCCGGGAGGGGGTCCCTCCGGGTCCGAGCAGTACTTC
CASSPGGGPSGSEQYF
>NA|TRBJ2-7|NA|TRBV9
TGTGCCAGCAGCGTGGGAGTCGGGGTCTACGAGCAGTACTTC
CASSVGVGVYEQYF
>NA|TRBJ2-2|NA|TRBV4-3
TGCGCCAGCAGCCGCGATCGTTGGAGCACCGGGGAGCTGTTTTTT
CASSRDRWSTGELFF
>NA|TRBJ2-1|TRBD2|TRBV9
TGTGCCAGCAGCGCTAGCGGGGGGCTCCACAATGAGCAGTTCTTC
CASSASGGLHNEQFF
>large|TRBJ2-7|NA|TRBV7-2
TGTGCCAGCAGCTTGTTCGGTGAAAGCTCCTACGAGCAGTACTTC
CASSLFGESSYEQYF
>few|TRBJ1-1|NA|TRBV7-9
TGTGCCAGCAGCTCTACTTGGGGGGTTGGCACTGAAGCTTTCTTT
CASSSTWGVGTEAFF
>NA|TRBJ2-4|NA|TRBV21-1
TGTGCCAGCAGCAAAGGGGTAGCGGGGGGGCTAGCCAAAAACATTCAGTACTTC
CASSKGVAGGLAKNIQYF
>NA|TRBJ1-1|NA|TRBV19
TGTGCCAGTAGTATCCCCTCGTCTAGGAACACTGAAGCTTTCTTT
CASSIPSSRNTEAFF
>NA|TRBJ2-7|NA|TRBV7-4
TGTGCCAGCAGCCACGGGACTCCCCGTACCTACGAGCAGTACTTC
CASSHGTPRTYEQYF
>NA|TRBJ1-3|NA|TRBV5-1
TGCGCCAGCAGCTTGGGCAGTGATTCTGGAAACACCATATATTTT
CASSLGSDSGNTIYF
>NA|TRBJ1-1|NA|TRBV11-3
TGTGCCAGCAGCCTCGAAGGAGAGGGCACTGAAGCTTTCTTT
CASSLEGEGTEAFF
>NA|TRBJ1-3|NA|TRBV20-1
TGCAGTGCTCTCAGTGGAAACACCATATATTTT
CSALSGNTIYF
>NA|TRBJ2-1|NA|TRBV30
TGTGCCTGGAGTGCGAACCAGAATGAGCAGTTCTTC
CAWSANQNEQFF
>NA|TRBJ1-4|NA|TRBV7-9
TGTGCCAGCAGCTTGGAAGCGGGGTTTAATGAAAAACTGTTTTTT
CASSLEAGFNEKLFF
>NA|TRBJ2-1|NA|TRBV4-3
TGCGCCAGCAGCCTGGGAGTTGGGTCCTACAATGAGCAGTTCTTC
CASSLGVGSYNEQFF
>NA|TRBJ2-7|TRBD2|TRBV29-1
TGCAGCGTTGAAATAGGGGGACTAGCCTACGAGCAGTACTTC
CSVEIGGLAYEQYF
>NA|TRBJ1-5|NA|TRBV6-6
TGTGCCAGCAGCCCCCAGGGTGTAGGGCCCCAGCATTTT
CASSPQGVGPQHF
>NA|TRBJ2-5|TRBD2|TRBV4-3
TGCGCCAGCAGTGTCGGGGGGGGGCTTCAAGAGACCCAGTACTTC
CASSVGGGLQETQYF
>NA|TRBJ2-3|NA|TRBV9
TGTGCCAGCAGCTCCGAGGTGGATACGCAGTATTTT
CASSSEVDTQYF
>NA|TRBJ2-7|TRBD1|TRBV9
TGTGCCAGCAGCGCCTGGGACAGGGGCGACGAGCAGTACTTC
CASSAWDRGDEQYF
>NA|TRBJ2-7|TRBD1|TRBV9
TGTGCCAGCAGTCGTAGCGGACAGGGGATAACCTACGAGCAGTACTTC
CASSRSGQGITYEQYF
>once|TRBJ1-5|NA|TRBV9
TGTGCCAGCAGCGTAGGAGGTAGCAATCAGCCCCAGCATTTT
CASSVGGSNQPQHF
>NA|TRBJ2-2|NA|TRBV5-6
TGTGCCAGCAGCCCGACAGTTACAGGGGAGCTGTTTTTT
CASSPTVTGELFF
>few|TRBJ2-7|NA|TRBV10-2
TGCGCCAGCAGTGAGTCGGGACTCGGGTACGAGCAGTACTTC
CASSESGLGYEQYF
>few|TRBJ2-1|TRBD2|TRBV27
TGTGCCAGCAGTCTGGGACTAGCGGGGGGGCTATACTCATTTAATGAGCAGTTCTTC
CASSLGLAGGLYSFNEQFF
>few|TRBJ1-2|NA|TRBV7-9
TGCGCCAGCAGCCAAGAGGCAGGGGTCACCTATGGCTACACCTTC
CASSQEAGVTYGYTF
>NA|TRBJ2-1|NA|TRBV15
TGTGCCACCAGCAGGGACAGCCCCCACAATGAGCAGTTCTTC
CATSRDSPHNEQFF
>NA|TRBJ2-7|NA|TRBV11-3
TGTGCCAGCAGCCCCTCCGACAGGTTCTCCTACGAGCAGTACTTC
CASSPSDRFSYEQYF
>NA|TRBJ1-2|TRBD1|TRBV27
TGTGCCAGCAGTTTCAACAGGGGGGGGTATCACTATGGCTACACCTTC
CASSFNRGGYHYGYTF
>NA|TRBJ2-7|NA|TRBV30
TGTGCCTGGAACATCCAGGGCGACGAGCAGTACTTC
CAWNIQGDEQYF
>NA|TRBJ2-7|TRBD1|TRBV4-2
TGTGCCAGCAGTAAAGAGGGACAGGGCTACGAGCAGTACTTC
CASSKEGQGYEQYF
>few|TRBJ1-4|NA|TRBV5-8
TGTGCCAGCAGCTCTCAGAGGGCAGATGAAAAACTGTTTTTT
CASSSQRADEKLFF
>NA|TRBJ2-5|NA|TRBV5-1
TGCGCCAGCAGCTTAACAGGGACTAACCAAGAGACCCAGTACTTC
CASSLTGTNQETQYF
>NA|TRBJ2-7|NA|TRBV11-1
TGTGCCAGCCGAACAGCCTACTCCTACGAGCAGTACTTC
CASRTAYSYEQYF
>NA|TRBJ2-1|TRBD2|TRBV9
TGTGCCAGCGATAAGGGACTACGCGATGAGCAGTTCTTC
CASDKGLRDEQFF
>few|TRBJ2-4|NA|TRBV11-2
TGTGCCAGCAGCTTAGCGGGTCTAGAGACCCTAGCCAAAAACATTCAGTACTTC
CASSLAGLETLAKNIQYF
>NA|TRBJ1-1|NA|TRBV27
TGTGCCAGCAGTCCCCGGGGGGGAATTGAAGCTTTCTTT
CASSPRGGIEAFF